The 31 T cell receptor beta chains presented below share a single source sample, sequenced in a study of shared clonotypes between healthy human individuals. Profiling relied on immunoSEQ multiplex PCR, and the TCRdb table lists in-frame clones only, not all of them. This table has around 370,000 clones, 90% to 98% appearing once. Sequenced input: memory CD8+ T cells sorted from blood. Sample subset: CD45RO+ cells pooled with CCR7-negative TemRA cells. The receptors shown here come from a young man in good health.

The rearrangement joins TRBV5-1 to TRBJ2-7, with 7 bases identical to TRBD2. Germline CDR1 SGHRS, CDR2 YFSETQ. With 4 bases clipped from V and 2 bases from J, the junction kept 9 bases outside the gene matches. This CDR3 spans 15 amino acids. CDR3 DNA sequence: TGCGCCAGCAGCGTGGTTCCTAGCGGAGCCTACGAGCAGTACTTC. It translates to CASSVVPSGAYEQYF.

J is TRBJ2-3 and V is TRBV27, with 14 bases identical to TRBD2. The V gene's germline CDR1 is MNHEY and CDR2 SMNVEV (reference sequence). The CDR3 runs 18 residues. The V gene end was trimmed by 2 bases and the J gene end by 3 bases; junction bases not matched to a gene: 7. CDR3 in amino acids: CASSLQLTSGRGTDTQYF. The CDR3, as DNA: TGTGCCAGCAGTTTACAACTGACTAGCGGGAGGGGGACAGATACGCAGTATTTT.

The chain joins TRBV30 to TRBJ1-6; D remains ambiguous. Germline V gene sequence: CDR1 GTSNPN, CDR2 SVGIG (reference sequence). This CDR3 spans 12 amino acids. Between the trimmed V and J ends, which lost 3 bases and 7 bases, there was a span of 7 bases. CDR3 protein: CAWRIANSPLHF. The CDR3 DNA reads TGTGCCTGGAGAATAGCGAATTCACCCCTCCACTTT. The entire variable domain, with the rest obtained from reference TRBV30 and TRBJ1-6, is as follows: SQTIHQWPATLVQPVGSPLSLECTVEGTSNPNLYWYRQAAGRGLQLLFYSVGIGQISSEVPQNLSASRPQDRQFILSSKKLLLSDSGFYLCAWRIANSPLHFGNGTRLTVT.

Remarks on this clone: A read error may account for a junction end that differs from germline. As DNA, the CDR3 is TGTGCTAGCAGCTTGGGCACTGAAGCTTTCTTT. Protein sequence: CASSLGTEAFF. V usage is TRBV7-7 and J usage is TRBJ1-1, with D hard to call. The CDR3 spans 11 residues. Looked up from germline, CDR1 is SSHAT and CDR2 is FNYEAQ (reference sequence).

This chain uses TRBV7-9 with TRBJ1-4; D perhaps matches TRBD1 (5 bases). The CDR3 is 15 amino acids. Germline lookup yields CDR1 SEHNR and CDR2 FQNEAQ (reference sequence). V lost 5 bases and J lost 8, with 18 bases in between. The CDR3, as DNA: TGTGCCAGCAGCCCTTACCACGGCAGGGACGAAAAACTGTTTTTT. This translates into CASSPYHGRDEKLFF.

The rearrangement joins TRBV6-1 to TRBJ2-7; D possibly matches TRBD1 or TRBD2 (6 bases each). Germline V lookup: CDR1 MNHNS, CDR2 SASEGT. Trimming cost V 7 bases and J 3 bases, with 19 bases left between them. This CDR3 region has 15 residues. The CDR3 loop is CASTGARGVGYEQYF. In DNA form, the CDR3 reads TGTGCCAGCACGGGGGCCAGGGGAGTCGGCTACGAGCAGTACTTC.

The V and J genes are TRBV27 and TRBJ2-7, with 8 nucleotides matching TRBD1. CDR1 is MNHEY, CDR2 SMNVEV, per germline (reference sequence). This CDR3 has 15 residues. Losses at the gene ends were 6 bases for V and 3 bases for J; bases not matched to a gene: 10. DNA of the CDR3: TGTGCCAGCAGACCCTTGGGGACAGGCTTCTACGAGCAGTACTTC. Translating gives CASRPLGTGFYEQYF.

The chain employs TRBV9 and TRBJ1-3; D is uncertain. V was clipped by 5 bases and J by 0 bases, with 18 bases between them. Looked up from germline, CDR1 is SGDLS and CDR2 is YYNGEE. The CDR3 length is 17 residues. The CDR3 sequence: CASSRVGGKSSGNTIYF. The CDR3 nucleotides read TGTGCCAGCAGTAGGGTAGGAGGGAAGAGCTCTGGAAACACCATATATTTT.

The CDR3 loop is CASRTANTGELFF. Here the CDR3 DNA reads TGCGCCAGCAGGACAGCGAACACCGGGGAGCTGTTTTTT. This sequence joins TRBV5-1 and TRBJ2-2; possible D gene TRBD1, 5 bases. CDR1 SGHRS and CDR2 YFSETQ come from the germline V gene. This CDR3 comprises 13 residues. V was clipped by 5 bases and J by 0 bases, with 5 bases between them.

This clone occurred once. V and J are TRBV27 and TRBJ2-1, with 10 bases fitting TRBD2. This CDR3 contains 16 residues. V lost 3 bases and J lost 5; bases outside the gene matches: 7. Germline loops: CDR1 MNHEY, CDR2 SMNVEV (reference sequence). The CDR3: CASSFLIGTSDNEQFF. CDR3 DNA sequence: TGTGCCAGCAGTTTTCTCATAGGGACTAGCGACAATGAGCAGTTCTTC.

The chain couples TRBV27 to TRBJ2-4; TRBD2 aligns across 9 bases. Per the germline V gene, CDR1 is MNHEY and CDR2 is SMNVEV (reference sequence). CDR3 length: 18 amino acids. V lost 3 bases, J lost 0 bases, and 9 bases stayed unmatched. The CDR3 loop reads CASSLLVAGGRAKNIQYF. CDR3 DNA: TGTGCCAGCAGTTTGCTGGTTGCGGGAGGGAGAGCCAAAAACATTCAGTACTTC.

V gene TRBV7-6 combines with J gene TRBJ2-1; no reliable D call. Trimming removed 6 bases from V and 3 bases from J, with 18 bases in between. This CDR3 region has 16 residues. CDR1 is SGHVS and CDR2 is FNYEAQ in the germline V gene. CDR3 sequence: CASRAPSWVYYNEQFF. The CDR3 DNA is TGTGCCAGCAGAGCGCCTTCCTGGGTCTACTACAATGAGCAGTTCTTC.

J is TRBJ1-2 and V is TRBV27; TRBD1 might be the D (5 bases). Germline V gene lookup returns CDR1 MNHEY and CDR2 SMNVEV (reference sequence). This CDR3 is 13 amino acids long. Trimming took 1 base from V and 8 from J, leaving 11 bases between them. CDR3 sequence (DNA): TGTGCCAGCAGTTTATACGGAGGGGCGGGCTACACCTTC. It encodes CASSLYGGAGYTF.

CDR3 sequence: CASSITRLAGGVDTQYF. The CDR3 DNA reads as TGTGCCAGTAGTATAACTCGACTAGCGGGAGGCGTGGATACGCAGTATTTT. This chain joins TRBV19 and TRBJ2-3; 13 bases agree with TRBD2. The V gene end was trimmed by 2 bases and the J gene end by 6 bases; junction bases not matched to a gene: 8. The CDR3 totals 17 residues. In germline, CDR1 is LNHDA, CDR2 SQIVND (reference sequence).

This clone came up once. The V and J genes are TRBV27 and TRBJ2-7, with D perhaps being TRBD1 or TRBD2 (5 bases each). Germline lookup yields CDR1 MNHEY and CDR2 SMNVEV (reference sequence). The CDR3 is 13 amino acids. Trimming cost V 7 bases and J 3 bases, with 13 bases left between them. As DNA, the CDR3 is TGTGCCAGCACCCTAGGGGCGGGCTACGAGCAGTACTTC. Translating it yields CASTLGAGYEQYF.

This CDR3 is CASSKAIQGTDTQYF. The DNA of the CDR3 is TGTGCCAGCAGCAAAGCGATACAGGGCACAGATACGCAGTATTTT. J is TRBJ2-3 and V is TRBV21-1; TRBD1, the table's D call, was not compared with the DNA. TRBV21-1 is noted as a pseudogene. The CDR3 is 15 amino acids.

The rearrangement links TRBV7-9 to TRBJ2-1; D is uncertain. The V gene's germline CDR1 is SEHNR and CDR2 FQNEAQ (reference sequence). CDR3 length: 14 residues. V lost 1 base, J lost 5 bases, and 9 bases lay in between. Here the CDR3 DNA reads TGTGCCAGCAGCTTAGACCCCCTCCACAATGAGCAGTTCTTC. Translating gives CASSLDPLHNEQFF. Complete variable domain (other parts from reference TRBV7-9 and TRBJ2-1): DTGVSQNPRHKITKRGQNVTFRCDPISEHNRLYWYRQTLGQGPEFLTYFQNEAQLEKSRLLSDRFSAERPKGSFSTLEIQRTEQGDSAMYLCASSLDPLHNEQFFGPGTRLTVL.

This chain joins TRBV7-2 and TRBJ2-3; TRBD2 matches 10 bases. The CDR3 is 18 amino acids. Germline V gene lookup returns CDR1 SGHTA and CDR2 FQGNSA. Trimming removed 1 base from V and 4 bases from J; junction bases left unmatched: 11. CDR3 protein: CASSLVGLAGGISDTQYF. The DNA for the CDR3 is TGTGCCAGCAGCTTAGTGGGATTAGCGGGAGGTATCTCAGATACGCAGTATTTT.

The chain employs TRBV28 and TRBJ2-7; 7 nucleotides line up with TRBD1. V shed 3 bases, J shed 5 bases, and the junction held 13 bases outside the gene matches. This CDR3 contains 16 residues. Germline assignment: CDR1 MDHEN and CDR2 SYDVKM. In DNA, the CDR3 is TGTGCCAGCAGTTTTAAGATAGGACAGGAAGGGAACGAGCAGTACTTC. Translating it yields CASSFKIGQEGNEQYF.

The chain joins TRBV28 to TRBJ2-1; 7 bases are shared with TRBD2. V trimming: 11 bases; J trimming: 0 bases; junction bases outside the gene matches: 4. Per the germline V gene, CDR1 is MDHEN and CDR2 is SYDVKM. The CDR3 sequence is 13 residues long. Here the CDR3 reads CACGGSSYNEQFF. CDR3 sequence (DNA): TGTGCCTGTGGCGGGAGCTCCTACAATGAGCAGTTCTTC.

The rearrangement joins TRBV6-1 to TRBJ1-4; TRBD1 might be the D (5 bases). Trimming removed 7 bases at V and 8 bases at J, with 14 bases between. The germline V gene has CDR1 MNHNS and CDR2 SASEGT. CDR3 length: 13 amino acids. CDR3 protein: CASKGPASEKLFF. In DNA, the CDR3 is TGTGCCAGCAAGGGGCCGGCGAGCGAAAAACTGTTTTTT.

The chain combines TRBV15 with TRBJ2-5; D ambiguous. Per the germline V gene, CDR1 is LNHNV and CDR2 is YYDKDF (reference sequence). V was shortened by 5 bases and J by 2 bases, with 18 bases between the two germline ends. The CDR3 spans 16 residues. The CDR3 nucleotides are TGTGCCACCAGCCCCAAGCCCCCACATCTACAAGAGACCCAGTACTTC. Amino acids: CATSPKPPHLQETQYF.

V gene TRBV9 combines with J gene TRBJ1-5; TRBD1 might be the D (6 bases). V lost 3 bases, J lost 6 bases, and 16 bases lay in between. CDR3 length: 15 residues. Germline V gene sequence: CDR1 SGDLS, CDR2 YYNGEE. The CDR3 bases are TGTGCCAGCAGCGGCCCAAGGGGGGTTGGTCAGCCCCAGCATTTT. Amino acids: CASSGPRGVGQPQHF.

V usage is TRBV9 and J usage is TRBJ2-2, with 7 bases lining up with TRBD2. The germline gives CDR1 SGDLS, CDR2 YYNGEE. The CDR3 runs to 16 residues. The ends lost 0 bases at V and 3 bases at J; junction bases unmatched: 5. CDR3 loop: CASSVEGGSDTGELFF. The CDR3 DNA reads TGTGCCAGCAGCGTAGAGGGCGGGAGCGACACCGGGGAGCTGTTTTTT.

The chain is built from TRBV5-8 and TRBJ2-7; D may be TRBD2 (6 bases). Germline V gives CDR1 SGHTS, CDR2 YDEGEE. This CDR3 has 16 residues. With 0 bases removed from V and 2 bases from J, the gap between germline ends came to 15 bases. This CDR3 is CASSLEDSGLPYEQYF. The DNA for the CDR3 is TGTGCCAGCAGCTTGGAGGATAGCGGACTCCCCTACGAGCAGTACTTC.

This chain connects TRBV10-1 to TRBJ2-7; 11 nucleotides match TRBD2. V trimming: 3 bases; J trimming: 3 bases; junction bases outside the gene matches: 10. Germline CDR1 is WNHNN and CDR2 is SYGVQD (reference sequence). The CDR3 contains 17 residues. The chain's CDR3 is CASSDSTPGTSGYEQYF. CDR3 in DNA: TGCGCCAGCAGTGACTCAACCCCCGGGACTAGCGGCTACGAGCAGTACTTC.

The genes are TRBV10-2 and TRBJ2-7; D might be TRBD2 (5 bases). The germline CDR1 and CDR2 sequences are WSHSY and SAAADI. V lost 8 bases, J lost 7 bases, and 15 bases lay in between. There are 12 residues in the CDR3. The CDR3 here is CASCRAPGEQYF. CDR3 in DNA: TGCGCCAGCTGTCGGGCCCCGGGGGAGCAGTACTTC.

V gene TRBV29-1 combines with J gene TRBJ1-2; TRBD1 is a possible D gene (6 bases). The CDR3 runs to 15 residues. The V gene's germline CDR1 is SQVTM and CDR2 ANQGSEA. Trimming shortened V by 3 bases and J by 0 bases, and 14 bases separated the two germline ends. CDR3 residues: CSVDRQVRTNYGYTF. The CDR3 DNA reads as TGCAGCGTTGATAGACAGGTCAGGACTAACTATGGCTACACCTTC.

This clone turned up a few times. This sequence joins TRBV7-2 and TRBJ1-5, with D possibly being TRBD1 (6 bases). The ends were cut back, 1 base at V and 7 bases at J, with 14 bases in the middle. This CDR3 is 15 amino acids long. From germline, CDR1 is SGHTA and CDR2 FQGNSA. CDR3 residues: CASSLELQGGQPQHF. In DNA, the CDR3 is TGTGCCAGCAGCTTAGAGTTACAGGGAGGCCAGCCCCAGCATTTT.

V usage is TRBV10-3 and J usage is TRBJ1-2; TRBD1 might be the D (6 bases). The CDR3 extends over 11 amino acids. Trimming pared 3 bases from V and 8 bases from J, leaving 7 bases between. The germline V gene has CDR1 ENHRY and CDR2 SYGVKD. CDR3 bases: TGTGCCATCAGTGACACAGGGGGCTACACCTTC. Translating gives CAISDTGGYTF.

Concerning this clone: Other nucleotide sequences from this sample produce the same CDR3. The chain has TRBV5-1 and TRBJ2-1; no clear D gene. The V end was cut by 2 bases, the J end by 4 bases, with 7 bases between. The CDR3 runs to 13 residues. CDR1 SGHRS and CDR2 YFSETQ come from the germline V gene. As DNA, the CDR3 is TGCGCCAGCAGCTTCGGCGGATACAATGAGCAGTTCTTC. As protein: CASSFGGYNEQFF.